This T cell receptor (beta chain) is from a study of shared clonotypes between healthy human individuals. Selected positively for CCR7 and CD45RO-negative, naive CD8 cells excluded terminally differentiated effector memory CD45RA+ cells. Deep-level assay runs were performed. This table comes from immunoSEQ multiplex PCR, and its TCRdb copy is limited to in-frame clones, with some not included. The data show about 2 million clones, with about 95% seen just once and less than 1.5% held by the top ten. The sequence derives from a man aged 18-30 years in good health. Sequencing used naive CD8+ T cells sorted from blood.

CDR3 coding DNA: TGTGCCAGCAGCTGGGACAGGGTAACCTACGAGCAGTACTTC. This translates into CASSWDRVTYEQYF. The chain recombines TRBV6-6 with TRBJ2-7, with 9 bases aligning to TRBD1. Germline V gene data show CDR1 as MNHNY and CDR2 as SVGAGI (reference sequence). V dropped 6 bases and J dropped 2; count of bases not matched to a gene: 5. The CDR3 is made up of 14 amino acids.